This TCR beta chain was sequenced for a study of T cell repertoires in cytomegalovirus infection (dated by TCRdb to 2018 to 2020). About the full investigation: Donor HLA type was relevant to the analysis, because carriage of CMV infection together with the matching HLA type was indicated by public TCR beta signatures. Results and caveats for the whole study, not just this receptor: In both this cohort and an independent roughly 400-donor cohort, the cumulative frequency of public TCR beta family members distinguished carriers of CMV infection plus the relevant HLA type. In the ex vivo response, HLA-C-restricted CMV-specific TCR beta clonotypes were dominant, and in two of eight donors the single most frequent clonotype came from this HLA-C-restricted group.

The sequencing machine was an Illumina HiSeq 1500. TCRdb passed the public sequencing reads through fastp at Q25 and MiXCR, retaining productive beta sequences. For every CDR3 protein sequence, its rows merge into one entry that carries the most common genes and DNA. The sample profile shows around 490,000 distinct CDR3 sequences; around 27% of them were found once. Around 14% of the sample comes from the top ten. Cut back by 6 bases and 0 bases, the V and J ends lie 9 bases apart. For CDR1 and CDR2, the germline V gene lists SGHTA and FQGNSA. Including the terminal cysteine and phenylalanine, the CDR3 comprises 14 residues. Of all the DNA, just the CDR3 is kept, 42 bases in frame from base 1. This clonotype was detected ten times or more. Its antigen has not been determined. Per-base quality was not reported, and no clone a single base away is much larger than it.

The chain is made from TRBV7-2 and TRBJ1-3; the D gene identity is not certain. Sequencing used PBMCs. The TCR sequence derives from a human donor in good health (CMV status not recorded). Some clones in this sample may be carry-over from other donors' samples. In nucleotide form, the sequence is TGTGCCAGCAGGGTGCTCGTCTCTGGAAACACCATATATTTT. Its protein reads: CASRVLVSGNTIYF.